This is a list of T cell receptor beta chains from one sample in a study of blood T cell repertoires in COVID-19. Sequenced by immunoSEQ multiplex PCR; TCRdb stores in-frame clones only, minus some. Counted here are some 150,000 clones, 80% to 85% occurring once; the ten biggest clones make up approximately 2.4%. The sequenced sample was peripheral blood. The source is a human donor with acute or convalescent COVID-19. The donor label of this sample is uncertain. Each CDR3 is given with its conserved first and last residue. D genes are given only for firm matches. For some rows the clone size is stated as once, few or many, or as a class when expanded; others skip it.

V	D	size	J	CDR3	DNA
TRBV28	.	.	TRBJ1-1	CASSPLVTEAFF	TGTGCCAGCAGCCCTCTAGTCACTGAAGCTTTCTTT
TRBV28	TRBD1	.	TRBJ2-3	CARDRAPRTDTQYF	TGTGCCAGGGACAGGGCTCCTCGCACAGATACGCAGTATTTT
TRBV6-5	.	.	TRBJ1-5	CASMGLLSGNQPQHF	TGTGCCAGCATGGGACTCCTTAGTGGAAATCAGCCCCAGCATTTT
TRBV28	TRBD1	.	TRBJ2-4	CASSLWGGTGQGIIAKNIQYF	TGTGCCAGCAGTTTATGGGGCGGTACGGGACAGGGTATCATAGCCAAAAACATTCAGTACTTC
TRBV19	.	.	TRBJ2-7	CASSPRFGGDYEQYF	TGTGCCAGTAGTCCCCGGTTCGGCGGGGACTACGAGCAGTACTTC
TRBV29-1	.	.	TRBJ1-1	CSVRQMNTEAFF	TGCAGCGTACGACAGATGAACACTGAAGCTTTCTTT
TRBV6-5	TRBD1	.	TRBJ2-3	CASSYPGTGRDTQYF	TGTGCCAGCAGTTACCCCGGGACAGGGAGAGATACGCAGTATTTT
TRBV6-1	TRBD2	.	TRBJ2-3	CASSEAWGGLFTDTQYF	TGTGCCAGCAGTGAAGCTTGGGGGGGACTTTTCACAGATACGCAGTATTTT
TRBV7-2	.	few	TRBJ2-7	CASRQTGSHYEQYF	TGTGCCAGCAGACAAACCGGGAGTCACTACGAGCAGTACTTC
TRBV11-2	TRBD1	.	TRBJ1-2	CASSLDRRQGFYGYTF	TGTGCCAGCAGCTTAGATCGGAGACAGGGTTTCTATGGCTACACCTTC
TRBV5-1	.	.	TRBJ2-3	CASSLNGVSTDTQYF	TGCGCCAGCAGCTTGAACGGGGTGAGCACAGATACGCAGTATTTT
TRBV19	.	.	TRBJ1-5	CASSILPPSNQPQHF	TGTGCCAGTAGTATCCTACCCCCTAGCAATCAGCCCCAGCATTTT
TRBV28	TRBD1	once	TRBJ2-7	CASTDRGSYEQYF	TGTGCCAGCACCGACAGGGGATCCTACGAGCAGTACTTC
TRBV11-3	.	.	TRBJ2-7	CASNPVGASGTSYEQYF	TGTGCCAGCAACCCTGTGGGGGCTAGCGGTACTTCCTACGAGCAGTACTTC